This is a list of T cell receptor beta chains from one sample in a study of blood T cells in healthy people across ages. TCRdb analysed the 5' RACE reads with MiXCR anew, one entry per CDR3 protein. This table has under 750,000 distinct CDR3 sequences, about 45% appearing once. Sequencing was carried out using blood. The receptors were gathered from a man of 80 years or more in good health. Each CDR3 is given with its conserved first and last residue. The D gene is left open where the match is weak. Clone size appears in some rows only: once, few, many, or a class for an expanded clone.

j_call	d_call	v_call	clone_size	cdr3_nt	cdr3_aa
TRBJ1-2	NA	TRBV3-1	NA	TGTGCCAGCAGCCAAGGCAGGATAAGTGACGGCTACACCTTC	CASSQGRISDGYTF
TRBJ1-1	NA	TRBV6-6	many	TGTGCCAGCAGCTTGGGGGGTGTTCCGAACACTGAAGCTTTCTTT	CASSLGGVPNTEAFF
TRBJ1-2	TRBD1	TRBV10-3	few	TGTGCCATCAGTATGCGGGACAGGGGAGGCTATGGCTACACCTTC	CAISMRDRGGYGYTF
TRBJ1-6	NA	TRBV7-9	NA	TGTGCCAGCAGCTTAGTCGGGGCTTATAATTCACCCCTCCACTTT	CASSLVGAYNSPLHF
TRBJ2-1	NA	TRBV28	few	TGTGCCAGCAGTCCAGGAGACGGGACAACTTCCTACAATGAGCAGTTCTTC	CASSPGDGTTSYNEQFF
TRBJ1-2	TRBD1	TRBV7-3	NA	TGTGCCAGCGGTTTTACGGGACAGCCTGAACCTAACTATGGCTACACCTTC	CASGFTGQPEPNYGYTF
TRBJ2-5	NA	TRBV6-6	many	TGTGCCAGCAGTTACGGCCCCCATAGAGAGACCCAGTACTTC	CASSYGPHRETQYF
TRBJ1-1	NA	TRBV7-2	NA	TGTGCCAGCAGCCAAGGTCCCGGCAAGGGCACTGAAGCTTTCTTT	CASSQGPGKGTEAFF
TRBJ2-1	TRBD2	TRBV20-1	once	TGCAGTGCTAGTCCTAGCGGGTTAGTCGATGAGCAGTTCTTC	CSASPSGLVDEQFF
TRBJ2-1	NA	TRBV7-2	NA	TGTGCCAGCAGCTCCAACCCGGGGAATGAGCAGTTCTTC	CASSSNPGNEQFF
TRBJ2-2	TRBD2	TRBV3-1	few	TGTGCCAGCGGATTAGCGGGGCCCACCGGGGAGCTGTTTTTT	CASGLAGPTGELFF
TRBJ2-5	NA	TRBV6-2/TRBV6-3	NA	TGTGCCAGCAGTTACGAGCCAGGCCAAGAGACCCAGTACTTC	CASSYEPGQETQYF
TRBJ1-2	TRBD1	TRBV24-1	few	TGTGCCACCAGTGATTTGGACCCCGGGACAGGGGGCATCAACGGTAACTATGGCTACACCTTC	CATSDLDPGTGGINGNYGYTF
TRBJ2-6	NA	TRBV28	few	TGTGCCAGCAGTTTAGCGACTAGGGGGACAGCCGGGGCCAACGTCCTGACTTTC	CASSLATRGTAGANVLTF
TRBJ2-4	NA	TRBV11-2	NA	TGTGCCAGCAGCGCCCGGGACCAAGCGACCAGCATTCAGTACTTC	CASSARDQATSIQYF
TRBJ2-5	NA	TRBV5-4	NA	TGTGCTAGCCAAGCAGGCAGCCAAGAGACCCAGTACTTC	CASQAGSQETQYF
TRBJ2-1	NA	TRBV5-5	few	TGTGCCAGCAGCTTATCTACGGGGTACAATGAGCAGTTCTTC	CASSLSTGYNEQFF
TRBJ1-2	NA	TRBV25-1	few	TGTGCCAGCAGTAACAGTTTGTATGGCTACACCTTC	CASSNSLYGYTF
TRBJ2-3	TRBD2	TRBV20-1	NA	TGCAGTGCTAGGGGACTAGTCACAGATACGCAGTATTTT	CSARGLVTDTQYF
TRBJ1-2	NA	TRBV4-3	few	TGCGCCAGCAGCCACCCGGGGGAACGAAATGGCTACACCTTC	CASSHPGERNGYTF
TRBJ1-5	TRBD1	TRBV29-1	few	TGCAGCGTTGGGGACAGGGCGGGTCAGCCCCAGCATTTT	CSVGDRAGQPQHF
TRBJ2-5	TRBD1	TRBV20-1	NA	TGCAGTGCTAGAGAGTCCGGGACAGGACAAGAGACCCAGTACTTC	CSARESGTGQETQYF
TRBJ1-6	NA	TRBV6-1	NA	TGTGCCAGCAGTGAAGTAGGCTCCTATAATTCACCCCTCCACTTT	CASSEVGSYNSPLHF
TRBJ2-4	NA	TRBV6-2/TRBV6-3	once	TGTGCCAGCAGTTACTCTAATTACTCGGCCAAAAACATTCAGTACTTC	CASSYSNYSAKNIQYF
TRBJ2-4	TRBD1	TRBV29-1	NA	TGCAGCGTTGTTGACAGGGGGCGTAACATTCAGTACTTC	CSVVDRGRNIQYF
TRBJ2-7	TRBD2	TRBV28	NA	TGTGCCAGCAGCCGGACTAGCGGGAGAAGCGAGCAGTACTTC	CASSRTSGRSEQYF
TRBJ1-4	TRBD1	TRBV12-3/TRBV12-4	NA	TGTGCCAGCAGTCCGGGACAGGGTTTGGTTGCAACTAATGAAAAACTGTTTTTT	CASSPGQGLVATNEKLFF
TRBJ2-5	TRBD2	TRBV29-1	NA	TGCAGCGTTGACGGTGGGACTAGCGGGGGCTGGGAGACCCAGTACTTC	CSVDGGTSGGWETQYF
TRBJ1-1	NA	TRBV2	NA	TGTGCCAGTAGATTAGAGAAGGTGAACACTGAAGCTTTCTTT	CASRLEKVNTEAFF
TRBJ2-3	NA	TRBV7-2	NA	TGTGCCAGCAGCCTTGGACCCCCGAGCACAGATACGCAGTATTTT	CASSLGPPSTDTQYF
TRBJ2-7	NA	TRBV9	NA	TGTGCCAGCAGCCCTAATGAACGGACTCTTTACGAGCAGTACTTC	CASSPNERTLYEQYF
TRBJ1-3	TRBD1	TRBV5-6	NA	TGTGCCAGCACCGGGACAGGGTTGACTGGAAACACCATATATTTT	CASTGTGLTGNTIYF
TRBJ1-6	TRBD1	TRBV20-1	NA	TGCAGTGCTAGAGCCTCGGGACAGGGTGGCAATTCACCCCTCCACTTT	CSARASGQGGNSPLHF
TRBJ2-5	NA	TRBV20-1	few	TGCAGTGCTGCCCAAACAGGGTTCCCAGAGACCCAGTACTTC	CSAAQTGFPETQYF
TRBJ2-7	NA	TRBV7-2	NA	TGTGCCAGCAGCCCGCGCAAGGGGTTCAACGAGCAGTACTTC	CASSPRKGFNEQYF
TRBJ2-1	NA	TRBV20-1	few	TGCAGTGCGCCGAACCGGGACCTATTCTACAATGAGCAGTTCTTC	CSAPNRDLFYNEQFF
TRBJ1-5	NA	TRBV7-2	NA	TGTGCCAGCACCACGGACACAAGCTATCAGCCCCAGCATTTT	CASTTDTSYQPQHF
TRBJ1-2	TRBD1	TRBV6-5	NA	TGTGCCAGCAGTCCGAGGGACAGGGGGCTTGGCTATGGCTACACCTTC	CASSPRDRGLGYGYTF
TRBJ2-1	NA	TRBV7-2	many	TGTGCCAGCAGCTCTCGGGTAGTCAATGAGCAGTTCTTC	CASSSRVVNEQFF
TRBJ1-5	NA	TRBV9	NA	TGTGCCAGCAGCTTCGGGCCAAAGCCGGAGGGGGGTCAGCCCCAGCATTTT	CASSFGPKPEGGQPQHF
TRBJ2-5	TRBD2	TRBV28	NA	TGTGCCAGCAGTTTATACGCGGGAGGGTTCCAAGAGACCCAGTACTTC	CASSLYAGGFQETQYF
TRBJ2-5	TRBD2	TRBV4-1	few	TGCGCCAGCAGCCAAAGGGTGGGACCTAGCGGGAGAAACCAAGAGACCCAGTACTTC	CASSQRVGPSGRNQETQYF
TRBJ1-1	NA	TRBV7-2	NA	TGTGCCAGCAGCCAAACGCGGGGGCTGACTGAAGCTTTCTTT	CASSQTRGLTEAFF
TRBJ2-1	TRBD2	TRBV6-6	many	TGTGCCAGCAGGACTAGCGGTTACAATGAGCAGTTCTTC	CASRTSGYNEQFF
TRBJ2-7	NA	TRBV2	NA	TGTGCCAGCAGTGCAACAGTTTACGAGCAGTACTTC	CASSATVYEQYF
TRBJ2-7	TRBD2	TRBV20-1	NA	TGCAGTGCTAGAGCCCAGCGGGAGGGATCCTACGAGCAGTACTTC	CSARAQREGSYEQYF
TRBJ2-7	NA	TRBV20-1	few	TGCAGTGCCTCTGGAGACAGGTCCGAGCAGTACTTC	CSASGDRSEQYF
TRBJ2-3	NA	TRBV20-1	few	TGCAGTGCTCCGACCTTAGCGGTTCTCACAGATACGCAGTATTTT	CSAPTLAVLTDTQYF
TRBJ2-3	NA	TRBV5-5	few	TGTGCCAGCAGCCTGAGGACAGCCGGAGATACGCAGTATTTT	CASSLRTAGDTQYF
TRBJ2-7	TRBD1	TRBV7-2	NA	TGTGCCAGCAGCCCCCGGCCCCAGGGGGCTAACGAGCAGTACTTC	CASSPRPQGANEQYF
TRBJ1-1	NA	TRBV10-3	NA	TGTGCCATCAGCGCCCAAGATACGCTGGGCACTGAAGCTTTCTTT	CAISAQDTLGTEAFF
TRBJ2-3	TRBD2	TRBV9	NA	TGTGCCAGCAGCCCTAGCGGGAGGGCCGAGGGAGATACGCAGTATTTT	CASSPSGRAEGDTQYF
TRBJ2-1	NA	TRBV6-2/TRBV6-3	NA	TGTGCCACCAGCATGGTCAGTCGACAGAGCTCCTACAATGAGCAGTTCTTC	CATSMVSRQSSYNEQFF
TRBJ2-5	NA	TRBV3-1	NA	TGTGCCAGCAGCTCCCGGAGCAGCGAGACCCAGTACTTC	CASSSRSSETQYF
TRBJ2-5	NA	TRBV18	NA	TGTGCCAGCTCACCACCGAAGGCGGGGGCGCAAGGAGAGACCCAGTACTTC	CASSPPKAGAQGETQYF